Listed here are 14 T cell receptor beta chains from one sample, sequenced in a study of graft-versus-host responses after intestinal transplantation. These receptors have no identified antigens. Clones were read by immunoSEQ multiplex PCR, and TCRdb kept only the in-frame ones, dropping some. The sample comprises tens of thousands of clones, 90% to 95% of which are singletons, and more than 0.075% rests with the top ten. The source was unstimulated CD4+ T cells sorted from spleen or lymph node cells, collected before intestinal transplant. Source of these receptors: a human donor who received an intestinal transplant.

The chain combines TRBV6-6 with TRBJ1-6; tentatively, D is TRBD1 (6 bases). V lost 0 bases and J 6 bases, leaving 9 bases between the germline ends. The CDR3 extends over 15 amino acids. Germline-derived CDR1 and CDR2 are MNHNY and SVGAGI (reference sequence). CDR3 residues: CASSYSGGGNSPLHF. The CDR3 nucleotides are TGTGCCAGCAGTTACTCAGGGGGTGGTAATTCACCCCTCCACTTT.

The chain combines TRBV19 with TRBJ1-1; D might be TRBD1 (5 bases). The V gene's germline CDR1 is LNHDA and CDR2 SQIVND (reference sequence). This CDR3 has 14 amino acids. Trimming took off 4 bases at V and 3 bases at J, with 12 bases between the two ends. This CDR3 is CASSTQGRDTEAFF. The CDR3 DNA follows: TGTGCCAGTAGTACCCAAGGCAGGGACACTGAAGCTTTCTTT.

The chain uses TRBV7-6 and TRBJ2-1; D is perhaps TRBD1 (6 bases). The CDR3 loop spans 12 amino acids. With 5 bases removed from V and 10 bases from J, the gap between germline ends came to 12 bases. Germline loops: CDR1 SGHVS, CDR2 FNYEAQ. This CDR3 is CASSHPRGEQFF. CDR3 coding DNA: TGTGCCAGCAGCCACCCAAGGGGGGAGCAGTTCTTC.

The genes are TRBV2 and TRBJ1-3, with 9 bases that match TRBD1. CDR3 length: 18 amino acids. The V segment lost 7 bases and the J segment 3 bases; nucleotides outside the gene matches: 16. Germline loops: CDR1 SNHLY, CDR2 FYNNEI. CDR3 sequence reads: CASTPSGTGTLNGNTIYF. The CDR3 coding sequence is TGTGCCAGCACCCCCTCCGGGACAGGGACCCTAAATGGAAACACCATATATTTT. Filled out from reference TRBV2 and TRBJ1-3, the complete variable domain reads EPEVTQTPSHQVTQMGQEVILRCVPISNHLYFYWYRQILGQKVEFLVSFYNNEISEKSEIFDDQFSVERPDGSNFTLKIRSTKLEDSAMYFCASTPSGTGTLNGNTIYFGEGSWLTVV.

The CDR3 DNA reads TGTGCCAGCTCACCGACAGGGTACGGAAACACCATATATTTT. Its translation: CASSPTGYGNTIYF. The chain couples TRBV18 to TRBJ1-3; TRBD1 matches 7 bases. CDR1 and CDR2 from the germline V gene are KGHSH and LQKENI. CDR3 length: 14 residues. J lost 4 bases, V lost 3 bases, and 3 bases had no gene match.

This chain connects TRBV5-1 to TRBJ1-6; maybe TRBD1 (6 bases). The germline gives CDR1 SGHRS, CDR2 YFSETQ. The V end lost 3 bases, the J end lost 9 bases, and 13 bases lay between the germline ends. The CDR3 runs 14 residues. The CDR3 nucleotides are TGCGCCAGCAGCTCACAGGGAGGGCGTTCACCCCTCCACTTT. Amino acid sequence: CASSSQGGRSPLHF.

This clone occurred once. V gene TRBV29-1 combines with J gene TRBJ2-2; 7 bases map to TRBD2. This CDR3 contains 12 residues. V dropped 7 bases and J dropped 4; count of bases not matched to a gene: 3. Per the germline V gene, CDR1 is SQVTM and CDR2 is ANQGSEA. CDR3 loop: CSARGGTGELFF. The DNA for the CDR3 is TGCAGCGCCCGCGGGGGCACCGGGGAGCTGTTTTTT.

The chain has TRBV7-9 and TRBJ1-1; 9 bases map to TRBD1. The CDR3 sequence is 15 residues long. V shed 5 bases and J 5 bases; nucleotides not matched to a gene: 9. CDR1 and CDR2 (germline): SEHNR, FQNEAQ (reference sequence). This CDR3 reads CASSPGGQGPTEAFF. The DNA for the CDR3 is TGTGCCAGCAGCCCCGGGGGACAGGGACCTACTGAAGCTTTCTTT. The complete variable domain, with remaining parts taken from reference TRBV7-9 and TRBJ1-1, reads DTGVSQNPRHKITKRGQNVTFRCDPISEHNRLYWYRQTLGQGPEFLTYFQNEAQLEKSRLLSDRFSAERPKGSFSTLEIQRTEQGDSAMYLCASSPGGQGPTEAFFGQGTRLTVV.

In DNA form, the CDR3 reads TGTGCCAGCAGTTACGCGGACAGGGACTATGGCTACACCTTC. Amino acid sequence: CASSYADRDYGYTF. The rearrangement joins TRBV6-5 to TRBJ1-2; 8 nucleotides line up with TRBD1. V trimming: 2 bases; J trimming: 3 bases; junction bases outside the gene matches: 2. The germline CDR1 and CDR2 sequences are MNHEY and SVGAGI. CDR3 length: 14 residues.

V usage is TRBV15 and J usage is TRBJ2-3; possible D gene TRBD1, 6 bases. This CDR3 contains 14 residues. V lost 4 bases, J lost 0 bases, and 8 bases lay in between. Germline V gene lookup returns CDR1 LNHNV and CDR2 YYDKDF (reference sequence). The CDR3: CATSKDRSTDTQYF. The CDR3 DNA sequence: TGTGCCACCAGCAAAGACAGGAGCACAGATACGCAGTATTTT.

The V and J genes are TRBV6-5 and TRBJ2-5; tentatively, D is TRBD1 (5 bases). The DNA end is more similar to TRBJ2-7, so the J call may be wrong. The CDR3 totals 15 residues. Germline assignment: CDR1 MNHEY and CDR2 SVGAGI. The CDR3 is CASRPRPDSFYEQYF. CDR3 DNA: TGTGCCAGCAGACCCCGACCTGACAGTTTCTACGAGCAGTACTTC.

This clone was seen more than once but under ten times. The chain carries TRBV6-6 and TRBJ1-1, with 7 bases lining up with TRBD1. Germline CDR1 reads MNHNY; CDR2 reads SVGAGI (reference sequence). The CDR3 is 13 residues long. V dropped 6 bases and J dropped 6; count of bases not matched to a gene: 7. CDR3 amino acids: CASRSQGDAEAFF. CDR3 DNA: TGTGCCAGCAGATCGCAGGGGGACGCTGAAGCTTTCTTT.

V gene TRBV29-1 combines with J gene TRBJ2-1; no clear D. Trimming removed 7 bases at V and 10 bases at J, with 11 bases between. Per the germline V gene, CDR1 is SQVTM and CDR2 is ANQGSEA. This CDR3 spans 10 amino acids. The CDR3 sequence: CSAARYEQFF. In DNA, the CDR3 is TGCAGCGCTGCCCGCTACGAGCAGTTCTTC.

V is TRBV19 and J is TRBJ2-2; possibly TRBD2 for D (5 bases). The length of the CDR3 is 15 residues. Germline assignment: CDR1 LNHDA and CDR2 SQIVND (reference sequence). The ends were cut back, 3 bases at V and 0 bases at J, with 8 bases in the middle. DNA of the CDR3: TGTGCCAGTAGTATGGGAGCTACGAACACCGGGGAGCTGTTTTTT. The encoded protein is CASSMGATNTGELFF.